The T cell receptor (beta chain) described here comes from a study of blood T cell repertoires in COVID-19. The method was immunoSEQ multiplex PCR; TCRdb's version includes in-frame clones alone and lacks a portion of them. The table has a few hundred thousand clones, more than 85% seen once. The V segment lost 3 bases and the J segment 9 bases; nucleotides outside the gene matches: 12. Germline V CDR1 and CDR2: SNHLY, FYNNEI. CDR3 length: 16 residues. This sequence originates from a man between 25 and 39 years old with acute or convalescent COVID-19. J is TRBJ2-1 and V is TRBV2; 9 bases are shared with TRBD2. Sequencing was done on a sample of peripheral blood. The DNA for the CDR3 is TGTGCCAGCAGTGAGCGAGCGGGGGGCATTACAACTGAGCAGTTCTTC. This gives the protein CASSERAGGITTEQFF.